The 28 T cell receptor beta chains listed next were all sequenced from one sample in a study of cytomegalovirus exposure and HLA in healthy donors. With 60 Vbeta and 13 Jbeta primers, the PCR was carried out. Data came from immunoSEQ multiplex PCR; TCRdb stores just in-frame clones and leaves some out. This sample has about 55,000 clones, with 82% found just once. The material sequenced was PBMCs. These receptors were collected from a man aged 30 to 39 in good health and CMV-seronegative.

The rearrangement links TRBV25-1 to TRBJ2-5; TRBD1 aligns across 9 bases. TRBJ2-7 explains the end of the DNA better; the J call may be wrong. The CDR3 sequence is 14 residues long. Germline CDR1 and CDR2: MGHDK and SYGVNS. CDR3 coding DNA: TGTGCCAGCATGAAGGGGACAGGGTTCTACGAGCAGTACTTC. It translates to CASMKGTGFYEQYF.

This clone has only a few counts. V is TRBV4-1 and J is TRBJ1-1, with D perhaps matching TRBD1 (6 bases). CDR1 is MGHRA and CDR2 is YSYEKL in the germline V gene. With 1 base removed from V and 0 bases from J, the gap between germline ends came to 12 bases. The CDR3 spans 16 residues. The CDR3 loop is CASSQGQGRLNTEAFF. Here the CDR3 DNA reads TGCGCCAGCAGCCAAGGGCAGGGGAGACTGAACACTGAAGCTTTCTTT.

Notes on this clone: Sequence at one end of the junction differs from germline and may be a read error. The V and J genes are TRBV7-7 and TRBJ2-7, with 7 bases aligning to TRBD1. CDR3 length equals 15 residues. Germline values: CDR1 SSHAT, CDR2 FNYEAQ (reference sequence). The CDR3 loop is CASRRQGRSGYEQYF. As DNA, the CDR3 is TGTGCTAGCAGACGACAGGGACGGTCGGGCTACGAGCAGTACTTC.

The chain has TRBV2 and TRBJ2-3; 12 bases fit TRBD2. This CDR3 comprises 15 residues. V lost 4 bases, J lost 5 bases, and 4 bases stayed unmatched. CDR1 and CDR2 from the germline V gene are SNHLY and FYNNEI. As DNA, the CDR3 is TGTGCCAGCAGTGCCCCGGGACTAGCGGGAGATACGCAGTATTTT. Encoded protein: CASSAPGLAGDTQYF.

This clone was counted a single time. V and J are TRBV11-2 and TRBJ2-7; 8 bases fit TRBD1. V shed 5 bases and J 1 base; nucleotides not matched to a gene: 16. CDR1 SGHAT and CDR2 FQNNGV come from the germline V gene. The CDR3 has 18 residues. Written as DNA, the CDR3 is TGTGCCAGCAGCCCGCTATGGGCAGGGGGCTTTATTTCCTACGAGCAGTACTTC. Translated: CASSPLWAGGFISYEQYF.

A note on this clone: A read error may account for a junction end that differs from germline. This chain links TRBV7-9 with TRBJ1-2; no reliable D call. This CDR3 contains 14 residues. Germline V gene data show CDR1 as SEHNR and CDR2 as FQNEAQ (reference sequence). Written as DNA, the CDR3 is TGTGCCAGCAGCTTAGTAGGAAATAACTATGGCCACACCTTC. Translated, it gives CASSLVGNNYGHTF.

The chain couples TRBV7-2 to TRBJ1-2; D unclear. Trimming stripped 7 bases from V and 9 bases from J, with 15 bases between. Germline V gene data show CDR1 as SGHTA and CDR2 as FQGNSA. This CDR3 is 12 amino acids long. The CDR3 DNA sequence: TGTGCCAGCACCCTGGGAGGGATTAGCTACACCTTC. This translates into CASTLGGISYTF.

V is TRBV6-4 and J is TRBJ2-1; TRBD2 matches at 7 bases. V lost 0 bases and J lost 2; bases outside the gene matches: 1. CDR3 size: 15 residues. Germline V gives CDR1 MRHNA, CDR2 SNTAGT. The CDR3 nucleotides read TGTGCCAGCAGTGACTCGGGAGGGCCCTACAATGAGCAGTTCTTC. Translating it yields CASSDSGGPYNEQFF.

The rearrangement uses TRBV11-2 and TRBJ2-1; D is perhaps TRBD2 (6 bases). Trimming took 1 base from V and 9 from J, leaving 16 bases between them. Germline CDR1 SGHAT, CDR2 FQNNGV. CDR3 length: 15 amino acids. The CDR3 reads CASSLGLGGGLEQFF. The CDR3 coding sequence is TGTGCCAGCAGCTTAGGGTTGGGGGGTGGTCTTGAGCAGTTCTTC.

This clone appeared a single time. The chain employs TRBV11-1 and TRBJ2-1, with D possibly matching TRBD2 (5 bases). V was cut by 4 bases and J by 6 bases, with 10 bases left in between. Germline lookup yields CDR1 SGHAT and CDR2 FQDESV (reference sequence). The CDR3 is made up of 13 amino acids. As DNA, the CDR3 is TGTGCCAGCAGCTCTACTAGGCCCAATGAGCAGTTCTTC. Protein sequence: CASSSTRPNEQFF.

The rearrangement joins TRBV30 to TRBJ2-5; D might be TRBD2 (6 bases). The CDR3 consists of 15 residues. The germline V gene encodes CDR1 GTSNPN and CDR2 SVGIG (reference sequence). Trimming cost V 2 bases and J 2 bases, with 15 bases left between them. The CDR3 DNA reads TGTGCCTGGAGTTTCGGTCCGCGGGATCAAGAGACCCAGTACTTC. It codes for CAWSFGPRDQETQYF.

The V gene is TRBV27, the J gene TRBJ2-3; unclear D gene. Germline lookup yields CDR1 MNHEY and CDR2 SMNVEV (reference sequence). Trimming took 6 bases from V and 2 from J, leaving 3 bases between them. This CDR3 has 11 amino acids. Here the CDR3 reads CASRLTDTQYF. The CDR3 coding sequence is TGTGCCAGCAGACTCACAGATACGCAGTATTTT.

This clone was observed a few times. CDR3 loop: CASRRTGSTAEAFF. The CDR3 DNA sequence: TGTGCCAGTAGGCGAACAGGGAGTACCGCTGAAGCTTTCTTT. This chain uses TRBV19 with TRBJ1-1, with D possibly being TRBD1 (6 bases). Germline V gene data show CDR1 as LNHDA and CDR2 as SQIVND (reference sequence). The CDR3 is 14 amino acids. Trimming removed 6 bases at V and 6 bases at J, with 17 bases between.

This clone occurred a few times. This rearrangement joins TRBV4-1 to TRBJ2-5; 9 nucleotides align to TRBD1. Germline V gene data show CDR1 as MGHRA and CDR2 as YSYEKL. The J segment lost 5 bases and the V segment lost 4 bases, leaving 8 bases of the junction unmatched. This CDR3 has 15 residues. CDR3 sequence (DNA): TGCGCCAGCAGCCCACTGACAGGGGGTTGGGAGACCCAGTACTTC. It yields the protein CASSPLTGGWETQYF.

The chain is built from TRBV30 and TRBJ1-4; 7 positions match TRBD1. CDR1 and CDR2 (germline): GTSNPN, SVGIG (reference sequence). The CDR3 covers 13 residues. Trimming at V came to 2 bases and at J to 5 bases, leaving 2 bases not matched to a gene. The CDR3 loop reads CAWSWGQNEKLFF. The DNA of the CDR3 is TGTGCCTGGAGTTGGGGACAGAATGAAAAACTGTTTTTT.

This chain joins TRBV5-1 and TRBJ2-5, with a possible D match to TRBD2 (7 bases). Trimming cost V 2 bases and J 5 bases, with 13 bases left between them. The CDR3 consists of 14 residues. Germline V gene lookup returns CDR1 SGHRS and CDR2 YFSETQ. This CDR3 is CASSFRRGAETQYF. CDR3 nucleotides: TGCGCCAGCAGCTTTCGTCGGGGGGCGGAGACCCAGTACTTC. Full variable domain (missing parts from reference TRBV5-1 and TRBJ2-5): KAGVTQTPRYLIKTRGQQVTLSCSPISGHRSVSWYQQTPGQGLQFLFEYFSETQRNKGNFPGRFSGRQFSNSRSEMNVSTLELGDSALYLCASSFRRGAETQYFGPGTRLLVL.

The table lists this clone with a count of one. The gene calls are TRBV4-2 and TRBJ2-2; D might be TRBD2 (6 bases). V was clipped by 10 bases and J by 5 bases, with 17 bases between them. The CDR3 extends over 14 amino acids. CDR1 LGHNA and CDR2 YNFKEQ come from the germline V gene. This chain's CDR3 is CATRASVVTGELFF. The CDR3, as DNA: TGTGCCACTCGTGCTAGCGTAGTAACCGGGGAGCTGTTTTTT.

The chain joins TRBV6-1 to TRBJ1-5; 7 nucleotides align to TRBD1. The CDR3 totals 13 residues. J lost 5 bases, V lost 7 bases, and 5 bases had no gene match. CDR1 is MNHNS and CDR2 is SASEGT in the germline V gene. CDR3 sequence reads: CASTIQGDQPQHF. The CDR3 DNA reads TGTGCCAGCACTATCCAGGGGGATCAGCCCCAGCATTTT.

This clone was found a few times. The chain joins TRBV4-2 to TRBJ2-3, with 11 bases fitting TRBD1. Per the germline V gene, CDR1 is LGHNA and CDR2 is YNFKEQ. The CDR3 runs to 16 residues. V lost 0 bases and J lost 4; bases outside the gene matches: 3. CDR3 protein: CASSQDGGQGADTQYF. The DNA for the CDR3 is TGTGCCAGCAGCCAAGATGGGGGACAGGGGGCAGATACGCAGTATTTT.

This clone was found once. This chain links TRBV15 with TRBJ1-6; D unclear. The CDR3 spans 15 residues. The germline V and J ends were trimmed by 5 bases and 1 base, with 9 bases remaining between them. Per the germline V gene, CDR1 is LNHNV and CDR2 is YYDKDF (reference sequence). CDR3 in amino acids: CATSGSGSYNSPLHF. In DNA, the CDR3 is TGTGCCACCAGCGGGAGTGGATCCTATAATTCACCCCTCCACTTT. The whole variable domain, remainder taken from reference TRBV15 and TRBJ1-6, is DAMVIQNPRYQVTQFGKPVTLSCSQTLNHNVMYWYQQKSSQAPKLLFHYYDKDFNNEADTPDNFQSRRPNTSFCFLDIRSPGLGDTAMYLCATSGSGSYNSPLHFGNGTRLTVT.

V and J are TRBV7-8 and TRBJ2-5; 11 bases map to TRBD1. The CDR3 runs 14 residues. After removal of 5 bases from V and 4 bases from J, the junction contained 3 bases not matched to a gene. Germline lookup yields CDR1 SGHVS and CDR2 FQNEAQ. CDR3 DNA: TGTGCCAGCAGCAAAGGGACAGGGGGAGAGACCCAGTACTTC. This encodes CASSKGTGGETQYF.

The gene calls are TRBV7-6 and TRBJ1-1; TRBD1 agrees at 10 bases. The length of the CDR3 is 16 residues. Germline V gene lookup returns CDR1 SGHVS and CDR2 FNYEAQ. The V segment lost 2 bases and the J segment 4 bases; nucleotides outside the gene matches: 7. CDR3 in DNA: TGTGCCAGCAGCTTAAAGGCCGGACAGGGGGTCACTGAAGCTTTCTTT. This codes for CASSLKAGQGVTEAFF.

The CDR3 sequence: CASSPSGSSYNEQFF. CDR3 in DNA: TGTGCCAGCAGCCCTAGCGGGAGCTCCTACAATGAGCAGTTCTTC. This sequence joins TRBV9 and TRBJ2-1; 10 bases agree with TRBD2. In germline, CDR1 is SGDLS, CDR2 YYNGEE. This CDR3 is 15 amino acids long. Trimming took 4 bases from V and 0 from J; bases not matched to a gene: 1.

The count of this clone is one. This rearrangement joins TRBV5-1 to TRBJ2-5; 9 positions match TRBD2. Germline CDR1 SGHRS, CDR2 YFSETQ. This CDR3 has 18 residues. V lost 0 bases, J lost 0 bases, and 9 bases stayed unmatched. This CDR3 reads CASSLGPSGMWNQETQYF. The CDR3 DNA reads as TGCGCCAGCAGCTTGGGGCCTAGCGGGATGTGGAACCAAGAGACCCAGTACTTC. The variable domain in full, completed from reference TRBV5-1 and TRBJ2-5, reads KAGVTQTPRYLIKTRGQQVTLSCSPISGHRSVSWYQQTPGQGLQFLFEYFSETQRNKGNFPGRFSGRQFSNSRSEMNVSTLELGDSALYLCASSLGPSGMWNQETQYFGPGTRLLVL.

The chain recombines TRBV7-3 with TRBJ1-6, with D possibly matching TRBD1 (5 bases). V was pared by 3 bases and J by 3 bases, with 6 bases between. CDR1 and CDR2 (germline): SGHTA, FQGTGA. The CDR3 is made up of 14 amino acids. CDR3 region: CASSFGGYNSPLHF. CDR3 nucleotides: TGTGCCAGCAGCTTCGGGGGCTATAATTCACCCCTCCACTTT.

The chain employs TRBV7-2 and TRBJ2-5; a weak D match, TRBD1 (6 bases). This CDR3 has 15 residues. Per germline, CDR1 SGHTA and CDR2 FQGNSA. With 5 bases removed from V and 6 bases from J, the gap between germline ends came to 19 bases. This CDR3 is CASSPQLGGRKTQYF. Here the CDR3 DNA reads TGTGCCAGCAGCCCCCAGCTAGGGGGTAGGAAGACCCAGTACTTC.

This rearrangement joins TRBV4-3 to TRBJ1-2; tentatively, D is TRBD1 (5 bases). The CDR3 covers 15 residues. Germline V gene data show CDR1 as LGHNA and CDR2 as YSLEER. V lost 2 bases, J lost 7 bases, and 17 bases lay in between. CDR3 in amino acids: CASSQILQDPGGYTF. CDR3 DNA sequence: TGCGCCAGCAGCCAAATATTACAGGACCCAGGTGGCTACACCTTC.

This chain joins TRBV7-9 and TRBJ2-1, with TRBD1 matching over 9 bases. CDR3 size: 15 residues. With 7 bases clipped from V and 4 bases from J, the junction kept 8 bases outside the gene matches. Germline V lookup: CDR1 SEHNR, CDR2 FQNEAQ (reference sequence). The CDR3 DNA reads TGTGCCAGCATCCCAACAGGGGGCGGGTACAATGAGCAGTTCTTC. Protein sequence: CASIPTGGGYNEQFF.